The 5 T cell receptor beta chains below all came from one sample that was sequenced in a study of blood T cells in healthy people across ages. The authors ran a second PCR of 7 to 11 cycles using a sample-barcoded 5' primer and a J-beta primer mix. TCRdb re-analysed the 5' RACE reads in MiXCR, keeping a single row per CDR3 protein. The sample carries about 970,000 distinct CDR3 sequences, roughly 47% recorded once. What was sequenced was blood. Every receptor here comes from a woman aged 60-75 years in good health.

The chain uses TRBV29-1 and TRBJ2-5, with D perhaps matching TRBD2 (6 bases). The DNA end is more similar to TRBJ2-7, so the J call may be wrong. The CDR3 is 13 residues long. Germline-derived CDR1 and CDR2 are SQVTM and ANQGSEA. In DNA form, the CDR3 reads TGCAGCGTTGAGGGGGGACTGGCCTACGAGCAGTACTTC. It encodes CSVEGGLAYEQYF.

The V call is TRBV5-1, the J call TRBJ2-5; tentative D call: TRBD2 (5 bases). The CDR3 is made up of 13 amino acids. V was clipped by 3 bases and J by 11 bases, with 17 bases between them. Germline V gene data show CDR1 as SGHRS and CDR2 as YFSETQ. The CDR3 nucleotides are TGCGCCAGCAGCTCCGGGGAGAACAATGAGCAGTACTTC. Protein sequence: CASSSGENNEQYF.

The rearrangement links TRBV20-1 to TRBJ2-3; weak D call: TRBD1 (6 bases). The CDR3 spans 15 residues. The germline V and J ends were trimmed by 5 bases and 3 bases, with 18 bases remaining between them. Per the germline V gene, CDR1 is DFQATT and CDR2 is SNEGSKA (reference sequence). This chain's CDR3 is CSASTQGSGTDTQYF. The CDR3 DNA is TGCAGTGCTTCAACCCAGGGGAGTGGGACAGATACGCAGTATTTT.

The V gene is TRBV5-8, the J gene TRBJ1-1; D is unclear. Germline values: CDR1 SGHTS, CDR2 YDEGEE. V was shortened by 0 bases and J by 3 bases, with 12 bases between the two germline ends. This CDR3 is built from 15 residues. CDR3 nucleotide sequence: TGTGCCAGCAGCTTGGGGGGTACACTGCACACTGAAGCTTTCTTT. Translation: CASSLGGTLHTEAFF.

As for this clonotype: Since the CDR3 does not end with the conserved phenylalanine or tryptophan, this likely comes from a read error. This chain links TRBV3-1 with TRBJ2-1, with D tentatively TRBD1 (6 bases). The CDR3 runs 15 residues. Germline CDR1 is LGHDT and CDR2 is YNNKEL (reference sequence). The germline V and J ends were trimmed by 2 bases and 5 bases, with 13 bases remaining between them. CDR3 sequence (DNA): TGTGCCAGCAGCCAAAGGGGGTCCGTCCACAATGAGCAGTTCTTG. Amino acid sequence: CASSQRGSVHNEQFL.